A selection of T cell receptor beta chains follows, all from one sample in a study of technical replicates of blood from a few donors. Generated by immunoSEQ multiplex PCR, the TCRdb table keeps only in-frame clones and is missing some. Of some 70,000 clones detected, around nine tenths appear once; the ten largest clones hold 0.3% to 0.4%. Sequenced material: T cells isolated from PBMCs. Receptors originate from a human donor in good health. Each CDR3 is given without its conserved first and last residue.

CDR3	V	J
ASANLGQYYEQY	TRBV27	TRBJ2-7
ASSPPDGYT	TRBV19	TRBJ1-2
ASSFLVGAGNTEAF	TRBV7-2	TRBJ1-1
ASSQEDSELAEKQF	TRBV4-2	TRBJ2-1
ASTFRQDARAVLRAGHRVQY	TRBV7-3	TRBJ2-7
ASSLLPGQENTEAF	TRBV11-2	TRBJ1-1
ASSHGQVTGELF	TRBV5-1	TRBJ2-2
ASSKRGQRLSGNQPQH	TRBV27	TRBJ1-5
ASSQEVAGGQTQY	TRBV4-1	TRBJ2-5
ASSLHPGAKGDTQY	TRBV14	TRBJ2-3
ASSLYFNTGELF	TRBV5-1	TRBJ2-2
ASSKAGLSTDTQY	TRBV11-2	TRBJ2-3
ASSPGLAGNEQF	TRBV4-1	TRBJ2-1
ASSRGRQGIRDEQF	TRBV19	TRBJ2-1
ASSFPRAQETQY	TRBV28	TRBJ2-5
ASSLATGADTQY	TRBV5-1	TRBJ2-3
ASGLRDREETQY	TRBV12-5	TRBJ2-5
ASKRDSATNEKLF	TRBV2	TRBJ1-4
ASSPTSTGTGALEAF	TRBV5-1	TRBJ1-1
ASSLFRETYEQY	TRBV5-1	TRBJ2-7
ASSLWRTDTQY	TRBV7-9	TRBJ2-3
ASSVEIKGTEAF	TRBV9	TRBJ1-1
SVLPTSSYEQY	TRBV29-1	TRBJ2-7
ASSLSRGGNEQY	TRBV27	TRBJ2-7
SVVFQDSYEQY	TRBV29-1	TRBJ2-7
ASSGDRGPYEQY	TRBV25-1	TRBJ2-7
ASTGGGGQPQH	TRBV10-2	TRBJ1-5
ASSNLILRQNTEAF	TRBV21-1	TRBJ1-1
SVLIPGGLNTEAF	TRBV29-1	TRBJ1-1
ASAQGTLQETQY	TRBV4-2	TRBJ2-5
ASSISGTGVYEQY	TRBV9	TRBJ2-7
ASSFTVTYEQY	TRBV11-2	TRBJ2-7
SVAGSGELF	TRBV29-1	TRBJ2-2
ASRLTGGRETQY	TRBV28	TRBJ2-5
ASSSGLREPHNEQF	TRBV5-6	TRBJ2-1
ASGLPGGTDTQY	TRBV12-5	TRBJ2-3
ASSMVLLAGYNEQF	TRBV19	TRBJ2-1